Each of the 23 T cell receptor beta chains below was sequenced from the same sample in a study of Tregs in tolerant kidney transplant recipients. Produced via immunoSEQ multiplex PCR; TCRdb's table is partial and in-frame only. This repertoire includes 5,000 or so clones. The nonmyeloablative bone marrow transplants came from related graft donors, with transient mixed chimerism. The sequencing here drew on CD4+ T cells from blood (PBMCs), taken around 14 months after the transplant. These receptors all come from a human patient who received a combined kidney and bone marrow transplant. Some of these T cells may belong to the graft donor.

Comments on this clone: The read halts 3 residues ahead of the CDR3 end, with the missing end drawn from the germline J gene. V usage is TRBV2 and J usage is TRBJ2-5, with 7 nucleotides matching TRBD1. Germline loops: CDR1 SNHLY, CDR2 FYNNEI. The ends lost 3 bases at V and 4 bases at J; junction bases unmatched: 2. There are 13 residues in the CDR3. The CDR3 bases that were read are TGTGCCAGCAGTGAGAACAGGGGAGAGACC. As protein: CASSENRGET. The full CDR3 protein reads CASSENRGETQYF.

In regard to this clone: The read stops 3 residues short of the end of the CDR3; the missing end is completed from the germline J gene. This chain connects TRBV7-9 to TRBJ2-7; D not resolved. Germline V gene lookup returns CDR1 SEHNR and CDR2 FQNEAQ (reference sequence). The ends were cut back, 5 bases at V and 3 bases at J, with 11 bases in the middle. The CDR3 covers 13 residues. The chain's CDR3 is CASSRLSDYEQYF. The covered CDR3 bases are TGTGCCAGCAGCCGGTTGTCTGACTACGAG.

This clone ranks as medium-sized (0.01 to 0.1%) in terms of frequency. The CDR3 end is not reached by the read, which stops 3 residues before it; the germline J gene fills it in. This chain links TRBV14 with TRBJ1-1, with D maybe TRBD1 (6 bases). Germline V gene lookup returns CDR1 SGHDN and CDR2 FVKESK. This CDR3 has 13 residues. The germline V and J ends were trimmed by 4 bases and 4 bases, with 10 bases remaining between them. The sequenced CDR3 bases are TGTGCCAGCAGCCCACAGGGTTTCACTGAA. It translates to CASSPQGFTE. The entire CDR3 protein is CASSPQGFTEAFF.

In the case of this clone: The read ends 3 residues before the CDR3 terminus; that terminus is restored from the germline J gene. The rearrangement links TRBV10-2 to TRBJ1-1; the match to TRBD1 covers 8 bases. Looked up from germline, CDR1 is WSHSY and CDR2 is SAAADI. Trimming at V came to 6 bases and at J to 4 bases, leaving 7 bases not matched to a gene. CDR3 length: 14 amino acids. CDR3 in amino acids: CASRAGGQGTEAFF. The covered CDR3 bases are TGCGCCAGCAGAGCAGGGGGCCAAGGCACTGAA.

On this clone itself: The read comes to an end 3 residues before the CDR3 does, leaving the germline J gene to fill in the end. This chain connects TRBV7-2 to TRBJ1-4, with 7 bases matching TRBD1. Germline CDR1 reads SGHTA; CDR2 reads FQGNSA. The length of the CDR3 is 15 residues. V gave up 2 bases and J gave up 4 bases; unmatched junction bases: 4. CDR3 DNA (partial): TGTGCCAGCAGCTTAACAGGGGCCCATAATGAAAAA. This gives the protein CASSLTGAHNEK. The CDR3 in full is CASSLTGAHNEKLFF.

To note about this clone: The CDR3 is cut off 3 residues early in the read; its end comes from the germline J gene. The chain recombines TRBV20-1 with TRBJ2-3; 11 positions agree with TRBD1. This CDR3 region has 14 residues. J lost 4 bases, V lost 5 bases, and 5 bases had no gene match. Germline V lookup: CDR1 DFQATT, CDR2 SNEGSKA (reference sequence). The CDR3 DNA, read in part, is TGCAGTGCTGGGGGACAGGGGGTCCCAGATACG. It translates to CSAGGQGVPDT. In full, the CDR3 is CSAGGQGVPDTQYF.

The CDR3 DNA, read in part, is TGTGCCAGCAGCCGCCCGGGGGGCCAAAGGTACGAG. Protein sequence: CASSRPGGQRYE. The complete CDR3 protein is CASSRPGGQRYEQYF. The genes are TRBV11-2 and TRBJ2-7; D might be TRBD2 (7 bases). The read ends 3 residues early relative to the CDR3; the germline J gene fills the gap. Per germline, CDR1 SGHAT and CDR2 FQNNGV. V lost 5 bases to trimming and J lost 4 bases, with 18 bases between them. This CDR3 is 15 amino acids long.

On this clone: From the germline J gene comes the end of the CDR3, since the read stops 3 residues before it. The rearrangement joins TRBV10-3 to TRBJ1-1; 10 bases line up with TRBD1. The CDR3 totals 14 residues. The V and J ends lost 6 bases and 7 bases, in that order; junction bases with no gene match: 8. Germline CDR1 reads ENHRY; CDR2 reads SYGVKD. The sequenced CDR3 bases are TGTGCCATCAGGGCCGGGACAGGGGTGCGTGAA. Its protein is CAIRAGTGVRE. The CDR3 in full is CAIRAGTGVREAFF.

A note on this clone: The read stops 3 residues short of the end of the CDR3; the missing end is completed from the germline J gene. V usage is TRBV5-5 and J usage is TRBJ1-4, with 8 bases matching TRBD1. Germline CDR1 reads SGHKS; CDR2 reads YYEKEE (reference sequence). The V gene end was trimmed by 4 bases and the J gene end by 8 bases; junction bases not matched to a gene: 7. CDR3 size: 14 residues. CDR3 DNA, as far as it was read: TGTGCCAGCAGCCTGACAGGGGTGAGGGAAAAA. Residues: CASSLTGVREK. In full, the CDR3 reads CASSLTGVREKLFF.

A note on this clone: The CDR3 goes on 3 residues after the read ends, and that part is filled in from the germline J gene. This chain links TRBV25-1 with TRBJ2-3; a possible D gene is TRBD1 (5 bases). The V gene's germline CDR1 is MGHDK and CDR2 SYGVNS. Trimming took 6 bases from V and 8 from J, leaving 12 bases between them. CDR3 length: 12 amino acids. The CDR3 loop reads CASRGSRGTQYF. Partial CDR3 DNA: TGTGCCAGCAGGGGCTCAAGGGGTACG.

In the case of this clone: The CDR3 end lies 3 residues beyond the end of the read and is filled in from the germline J gene. The chain joins TRBV7-2 to TRBJ1-2, with 7 positions matching TRBD1. Germline assignment: CDR1 SGHTA and CDR2 FQGNSA. Trimming at V came to 4 bases and at J to 4 bases, leaving 6 bases not matched to a gene. The CDR3 extends over 14 amino acids. The DNA read from the CDR3 is TGTGCCAGCAGCTCAGGGGGGAGGACCTATGGC. It yields the protein CASSSGGRTYG. The whole CDR3 protein reads CASSSGGRTYGYTF.

With respect to this clone: The read falls 3 residues short of the CDR3 end, and the missing part is taken from the germline J gene. The rearrangement joins TRBV2 to TRBJ2-7, with 9 positions matching TRBD2. The length of the CDR3 is 14 residues. CDR1 is SNHLY, CDR2 FYNNEI, per germline. The V gene end was trimmed by 6 bases and the J gene end by 1 base; junction bases not matched to a gene: 4. The sequenced CDR3 bases are TGTGCCAGCAGCGAGCGGGGGGTATCCTACGAG. It is translated as CASSERGVSYE. The complete CDR3 protein is CASSERGVSYEQYF.

For this clone: The read falls 3 residues short of the CDR3 end, and the missing part is taken from the germline J gene. This chain connects TRBV5-4 to TRBJ2-7; possibly TRBD1 for D (5 bases). This CDR3 contains 15 residues. Germline lookup yields CDR1 SGHNT and CDR2 YYREEE (reference sequence). The V and J ends lost 0 bases and 3 bases respectively, with 13 bases between them. CDR3 residues: CASSLDGLGVYEQYF. Partial CDR3 DNA: TGTGCCAGCAGCTTGGACGGTCTAGGGGTCTACGAG.

Concerning this clone itself: The read is 3 residues too short to cover the CDR3 end, so that end is filled in from the germline J gene. V and J are TRBV5-6 and TRBJ2-2; TRBD2 might be the D (5 bases). CDR1 SGHDT and CDR2 YYEEEE come from the germline V gene. The CDR3 loop spans 15 amino acids. The V end lost 4 bases, the J end lost 3 bases, and 13 bases lay between the germline ends. The CDR3 spells CASSPPGSYTGELFF. CDR3 DNA (partial): TGTGCCAGCAGCCCCCCGGGGTCCTACACCGGGGAG. Based on the CDR3 plus reference TRBV5-6 and TRBJ2-2, the full variable domain is DAGVTQSPTHLIKTRGQQVTLRCSPKSGHDTVSWYQQALGQGPQFIFQYYEEEERQRGNFPDRFSGHQFPNYSSELNVNALLLGDSALYLCASSPPGSYTGELFFGEGSRLTVL.

Partial CDR3 DNA: TGCGCCAGCAGCAAGGGGGGGCAAGAGACC. Encoded protein: CASSKGGQET. The entire CDR3 sequence reads CASSKGGQETQYF. The chain uses TRBV5-1 and TRBJ2-5; D possibly corresponds to TRBD2 (7 bases). Read sequence stops 3 residues before the CDR3 end, and the germline J gene provides the missing end. This CDR3 is 13 amino acids long. Trimming removed 4 bases at V and 2 bases at J, with 9 bases between. Germline CDR1 and CDR2: SGHRS and YFSETQ. Drawing the rest from reference TRBV5-1 and TRBJ2-5, the complete variable domain is KAGVTQTPRYLIKTRGQQVTLSCSPISGHRSVSWYQQTPGQGLQFLFEYFSETQRNKGNFPGRFSGRQFSNSRSEMNVSTLELGDSALYLCASSKGGQETQYFGPGTRLLVL.

With regard to this clone: Read data end 3 residues before the CDR3 end; the end is taken from the germline J gene. This chain uses TRBV6-2 or TRBV6-3 with TRBJ1-1; 7 bases fit TRBD1. Germline lookup yields CDR1 MNHEY and CDR2 SVGEGT. The CDR3 is made up of 15 amino acids. V dropped 4 bases and J dropped 6; count of bases not matched to a gene: 11. The CDR3 spells CASSSVEYRGPEAFF. CDR3 bases read: TGTGCCAGCAGTTCAGTCGAGTACAGGGGACCTGAA.

The covered CDR3 bases are TGTGCCAGTAGTATAGTTCAGAACACTGAA. Its protein product is CASSIVQNTE. The whole CDR3 sequence reads CASSIVQNTEAFF. J is TRBJ1-1 and V is TRBV19, with D hard to call. Read data end 3 residues before the CDR3 end; the end is taken from the germline J gene. This CDR3 comprises 13 residues. Trimming pared 1 base from V and 1 base from J, leaving 4 bases between. CDR1 and CDR2 (germline): LNHDA, SQIVND (reference sequence).

Notes on this clone: The read ends 3 residues early relative to the CDR3; the germline J gene fills the gap. The chain links TRBV30 to TRBJ1-2; 7 nucleotides agree with TRBD1. The CDR3 contains 12 residues. Looked up from germline, CDR1 is GTSNPN and CDR2 is SVGIG (reference sequence). CDR3 region: CARDRANYGYTF. The DNA read from the CDR3 is TGTGCGCGGGACAGAGCTAACTATGGC.

A note on this clone: Sequencing ends 3 residues short of the CDR3 end; the germline J gene provides the rest. V gene TRBV20-1 combines with J gene TRBJ1-5; tentative D call: TRBD1 (5 bases). Germline loops: CDR1 DFQATT, CDR2 SNEGSKA (reference sequence). The V gene lost 5 bases and the J gene lost 4 bases, with 12 bases spanning the gap. The CDR3 is made up of 13 amino acids. The CDR3 DNA, read in part, is TGCAGTGCTTTCGCAGGGCTAAATCAGCCC. Protein product: CSAFAGLNQP. The whole CDR3 region reads CSAFAGLNQPQHF.

The CDR3 protein is CASSVTDTQYF. CDR3 bases read: TGTGCCAGCAGCGTCACAGATACG. The genes are TRBV6-2 or TRBV6-3 and TRBJ2-3, with D hard to call. The sequenced fragment ends 3 residues before the CDR3 boundary, so the rest is inferred from the germline J gene. The CDR3 spans 11 residues. CDR1 and CDR2 from the germline V gene are MNHEY and SVGEGT. Deletions cut 6 bases from V and 2 bases from J, with 3 bases between.

On this clone itself: The read ends 3 residues early relative to the CDR3; the germline J gene fills the gap. V usage is TRBV7-2 and J usage is TRBJ2-5; 10 nucleotides line up with TRBD2. Germline CDR1 is SGHTA and CDR2 is FQGNSA. This CDR3 contains 14 residues. V trimming: 8 bases; J trimming: 5 bases; junction bases outside the gene matches: 8. This CDR3 reads CASEAQTSGETQYF. The CDR3 bases that were read are TGTGCCAGCGAGGCGCAGACTAGCGGGGAGACC.

Remarks on this clone: The read gets to within 3 residues of the CDR3 end, and the germline J gene fills in the rest. The chain has TRBV6-4 and TRBJ2-2; D is undetermined. Trimming removed 7 bases from V and 4 bases from J, with 13 bases in between. The CDR3 extends over 14 amino acids. Germline lookup yields CDR1 MRHNA and CDR2 SNTAGT. The DNA read from the CDR3 is TGTGCCAGCATGAAGGAGTCGGGCACCGGGGAG. Translating gives CASMKESGTGE. The whole CDR3 sequence reads CASMKESGTGELFF.

Incomplete CDR3 DNA: TGTGCCAGCAACCGACAGGGGGCCCCTTCCTACGAG. It codes for CASNRQGAPSYE. In full, the CDR3 is CASNRQGAPSYEQYF. The chain is built from TRBV2 and TRBJ2-7; 10 bases match TRBD1. Read sequence stops 3 residues before the CDR3 end, and the germline J gene provides the missing end. The V gene end was trimmed by 7 bases and the J gene end by 1 base; junction bases not matched to a gene: 7. The CDR3 runs to 15 residues. Germline CDR1 is SNHLY and CDR2 is FYNNEI.